This T cell receptor (beta chain) was observed in a study of T cells in Graves' hyperthyroidism and ophthalmopathy. V lost 8 bases and J 5 bases, leaving 9 bases between the germline ends. This CDR3 spans 12 amino acids. The study's findings and limits: With a median lead of roughly 6.8 months before onset, the model predicted ophthalmopathy.

Points on this clonotype: Its antigen is unknown.

There were TCR beta CDR3 regions amplified from RNA transcripts. HTBI primers drove first-round RT-PCR of the TCR CDR3. Each CDR3 protein is one row after TCRdb ran MiXCR on the multiplex PCR reads. This table has roughly 840,000 distinct CDR3 sequences, 38% appearing once. Sequenced: blood. The source of this sequence is a man aged 18 to 29 with Graves' hyperthyroidism. This chain links TRBV12-3 or TRBV12-4 with TRBJ2-2; no definite D call. The CDR3 coding sequence is TGTGCCAGCGATTCTCTGACCGGGGAGCTGTTTTTT. Amino acid sequence: CASDSLTGELFF.